Sequencing of this TCR beta chain was carried out in a study of OX40 agonist ivuxolimab in advanced cancers. V was pared by 0 bases and J by 8 bases, with 11 bases between. Germline-derived CDR1 and CDR2 are SNHLY and FYNNEI. The CDR3 consists of 14 residues. The protocol was immunoSEQ multiplex PCR, while the TCRdb copy is restricted to in-frame clones and leaves out a portion. The data contain about 85,000 clones, around 86% of them seen just once; the ten biggest clones take up less than 2%. This chain connects TRBV2 to TRBJ2-1, with D tentatively TRBD1 (6 bases). The TCR originated in an adult with an advanced solid tumor such as melanoma, head and neck, liver or kidney cancer. This material consisted of CD4+ or CD8+ T cells sorted from blood, taken in a trial of the OX40 agonist ivuxolimab. The CDR3 DNA reads as TGTGCCAGCAGTGAAGCGAGAGACAGGCATGAGCAGTTCTTC. Amino acids: CASSEARDRHEQFF.